This T cell receptor beta chain was documented in a study of T cell responses to AZD1222 COVID-19 vaccine. TCRdb's table, derived via immunoSEQ multiplex PCR, lists solely in-frame clones and lacks some. This sample has around 80,000 clones, with roughly 88% found just once. The receptor comes from an adult in good health. The source material was peripheral blood, sampled on day 0 of AZD1222 vaccination.

Written as DNA, the CDR3 is TGCGCCAGCAGCCAAAGAGGGACAGGGGGCTGGTATGGCTACACCTTC. It codes for CASSQRGTGGWYGYTF. The gene calls are TRBV4-1 and TRBJ1-2, with 12 bases identical to TRBD1. This CDR3 has 16 amino acids. CDR1 MGHRA and CDR2 YSYEKL come from the germline V gene. The J segment lost 5 bases and the V segment lost 2 bases, leaving 6 bases of the junction unmatched.